The 5 T cell receptor beta chains below all came from one sample that was sequenced in a study of cytomegalovirus exposure and HLA in healthy donors. PCR employed 60 Vbeta and 13 Jbeta primers. Using immunoSEQ multiplex PCR, the repertoire was profiled, and TCRdb retains in-frame clones only, with some absent. The table records about 160,000 clones, 60% to 85% of them present only once. Sample: PBMCs. These receptors were collected from a woman in her 30s in good health and CMV-seronegative.

The chain joins TRBV10-3 to TRBJ1-2; 7 nucleotides match TRBD1. This CDR3 is 14 amino acids long. Trimming at V came to 7 bases and at J to 8 bases, leaving 13 bases not matched to a gene. Germline assignment: CDR1 ENHRY and CDR2 SYGVKD. The CDR3 reads CAITGTAQLGGYTF. CDR3 in DNA: TGTGCCATCACCGGGACAGCCCAGCTCGGGGGCTACACCTTC.

The chain couples TRBV5-4 to TRBJ1-2, with D maybe TRBD1 (5 bases). The CDR3 runs 14 residues. V was shortened by 4 bases and J by 4 bases, with 14 bases between the two germline ends. Looked up from germline, CDR1 is SGHNT and CDR2 is YYREEE (reference sequence). CDR3: CASSHWTQLYGYTF. The CDR3 DNA sequence: TGTGCCAGCAGCCATTGGACACAACTCTATGGCTACACCTTC.

This clone was detected only once. J is TRBJ2-2 and V is TRBV4-2; the D gene is possibly TRBD2 (7 bases). Germline-derived CDR1 and CDR2 are LGHNA and YNFKEQ. The CDR3 is 16 residues long. The V gene lost 4 bases and the J gene lost 0 bases, with 12 bases spanning the gap. The CDR3 reads CASSPGGAANTGELFF. The CDR3 DNA sequence: TGTGCCAGCAGCCCTGGGGGGGCCGCGAACACCGGGGAGCTGTTTTTT.

V usage is TRBV30 and J usage is TRBJ1-2; 7 positions agree with TRBD1. The V gene's germline CDR1 is GTSNPN and CDR2 SVGIG (reference sequence). This CDR3 is 16 amino acids long. After removal of 4 bases from V and 0 bases from J, the junction contained 11 bases not matched to a gene. CDR3 in DNA: TGTGCCTGGAAGGTGACAGGGAGCTTAGCTAACTATGGCTACACCTTC. Translation gives CAWKVTGSLANYGYTF.

The chain is built from TRBV5-6 and TRBJ1-5, with TRBD1 as a possible D gene (6 bases). The germline CDR1 and CDR2 sequences are SGHDT and YYEEEE. This CDR3 comprises 14 residues. V was pared by 2 bases and J by 6 bases, with 12 bases between. Here the CDR3 reads CASSFVGAGQPQHF. In DNA form, the CDR3 reads TGTGCCAGCAGCTTCGTGGGGGCGGGTCAGCCCCAGCATTTT.